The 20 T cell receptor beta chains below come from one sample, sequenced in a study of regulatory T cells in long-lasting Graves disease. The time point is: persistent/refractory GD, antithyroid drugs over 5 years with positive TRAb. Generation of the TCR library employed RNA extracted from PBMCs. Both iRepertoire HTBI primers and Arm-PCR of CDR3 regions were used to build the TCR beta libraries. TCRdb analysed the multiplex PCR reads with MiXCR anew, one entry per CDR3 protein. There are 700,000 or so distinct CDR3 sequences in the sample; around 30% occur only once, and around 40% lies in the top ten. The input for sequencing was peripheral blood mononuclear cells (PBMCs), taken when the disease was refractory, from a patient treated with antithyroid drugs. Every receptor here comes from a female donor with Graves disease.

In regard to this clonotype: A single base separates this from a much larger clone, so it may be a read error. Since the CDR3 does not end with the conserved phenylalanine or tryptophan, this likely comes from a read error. CDR3 region: CASSPRTSGRYEQYS. CDR3 in DNA: TGTGCCAGCAGTCCCCGGACTAGCGGGAGGTACGAGCAGTACTCC. The rearrangement joins TRBV12-3 or TRBV12-4 to TRBJ2-7, with 14 bases matching TRBD2. V lost 5 bases and J lost 4; bases outside the gene matches: 4. This CDR3 region has 15 residues.

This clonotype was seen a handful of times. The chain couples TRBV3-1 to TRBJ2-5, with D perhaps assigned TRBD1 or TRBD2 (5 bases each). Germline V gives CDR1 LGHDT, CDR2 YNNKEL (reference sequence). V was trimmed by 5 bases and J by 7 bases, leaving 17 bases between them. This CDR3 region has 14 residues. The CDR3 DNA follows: TGTGCCAGCAGCGCGAGAGGCAGGGACGGGACCCAGTACTTC. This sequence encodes CASSARGRDGTQYF.

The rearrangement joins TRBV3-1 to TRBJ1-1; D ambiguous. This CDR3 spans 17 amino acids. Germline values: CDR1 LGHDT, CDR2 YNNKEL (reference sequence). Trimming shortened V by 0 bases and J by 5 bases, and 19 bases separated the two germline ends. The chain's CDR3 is CASSQDLIIRAQTEAFF. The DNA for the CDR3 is TGTGCCAGCAGCCAAGATTTAATTATTAGGGCACAGACTGAAGCTTTCTTT.

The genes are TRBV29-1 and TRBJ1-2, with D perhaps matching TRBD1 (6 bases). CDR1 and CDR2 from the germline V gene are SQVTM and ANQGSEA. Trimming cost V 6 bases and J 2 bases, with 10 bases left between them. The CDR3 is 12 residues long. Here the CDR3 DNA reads TGCAGCGTCGTGACAGGCAACTATGGCTACACCTTC. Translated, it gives CSVVTGNYGYTF.

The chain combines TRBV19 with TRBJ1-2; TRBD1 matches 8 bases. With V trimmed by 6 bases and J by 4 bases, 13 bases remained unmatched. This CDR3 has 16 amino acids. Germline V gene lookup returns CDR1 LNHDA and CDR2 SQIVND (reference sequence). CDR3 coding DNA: TGTGCCAGTAGCGAGCCGAGAACAGGGGGGCCCTATGGCTACACCTTC. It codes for CASSEPRTGGPYGYTF. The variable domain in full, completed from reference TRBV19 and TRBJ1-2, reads DGGITQSPKYLFRKEGQNVTLSCEQNLNHDAMYWYRQDPGQGLRLIYYSQIVNDFQKGDIAEGYSVSREKKESFPLTVTSAQKNPTAFYLCASSEPRTGGPYGYTFGSGTRLTVV.

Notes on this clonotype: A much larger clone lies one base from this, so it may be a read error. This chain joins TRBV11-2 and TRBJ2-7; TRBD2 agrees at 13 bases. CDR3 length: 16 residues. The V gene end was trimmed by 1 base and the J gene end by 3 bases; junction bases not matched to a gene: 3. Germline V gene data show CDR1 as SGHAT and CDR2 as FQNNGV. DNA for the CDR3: TGTGCCAGCAGCTTAGGGACTAGCGGGAGACTCTACGAGCAGTACTTC. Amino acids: CASSLGTSGRLYEQYF.

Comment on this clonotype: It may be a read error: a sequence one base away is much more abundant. In nucleotides, the CDR3 is TGTGCCAGCAGCGAGTCCCATTTATTGGCTGAAGCTTTCTTT. Encoded protein: CASSESHLLAEAFF. This chain links TRBV28 with TRBJ1-1; no definite D call. The CDR3 loop spans 14 amino acids. V was clipped by 6 bases and J by 6 bases, with 17 bases between them. Germline values: CDR1 MDHEN, CDR2 SYDVKM. The whole variable domain, filled in from reference TRBV28 and TRBJ1-1, reads DVKVTQSSRYLVKRTGEKVFLECVQDMDHENMFWYRQDPGLGLRLIYFSYDVKMKEKGDIPEGYSVSREKKERFSLILESASTNQTSMYLCASSESHLLAEAFFGQGTRLTVV.

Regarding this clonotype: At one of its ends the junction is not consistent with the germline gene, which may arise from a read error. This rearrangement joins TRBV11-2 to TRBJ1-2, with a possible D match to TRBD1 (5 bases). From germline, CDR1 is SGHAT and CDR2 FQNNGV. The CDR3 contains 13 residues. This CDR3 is CASSTGRDYGCTF. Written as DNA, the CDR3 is TGTGCCAGCAGCACGGGACGGGACTATGGCTGCACCTTC. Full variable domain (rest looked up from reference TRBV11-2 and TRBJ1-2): EAGVAQSPRYKIIEKRQSVAFWCNPISGHATLYWYQQILGQGPKLLIQFQNNGVVDDSQLPKDRFSAERLKGVDSTLKIQPAKLEDSAVYLCASSTGRDYGCTFGSGTRLTVV.

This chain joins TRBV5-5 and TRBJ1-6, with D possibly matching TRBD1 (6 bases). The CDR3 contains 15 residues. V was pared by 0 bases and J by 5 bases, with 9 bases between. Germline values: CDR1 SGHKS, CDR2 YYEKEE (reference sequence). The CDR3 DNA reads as TGTGCCAGCAGCTTGGTTGCAGGGGATAATTCACCCCTCCACTTT. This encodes CASSLVAGDNSPLHF.

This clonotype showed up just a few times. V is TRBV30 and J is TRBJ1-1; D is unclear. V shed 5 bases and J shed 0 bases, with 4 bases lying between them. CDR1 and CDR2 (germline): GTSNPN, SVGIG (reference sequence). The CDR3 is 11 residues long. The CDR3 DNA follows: TGTGCCTGGGCGATGAACACTGAAGCTTTCTTT. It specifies CAWAMNTEAFF.

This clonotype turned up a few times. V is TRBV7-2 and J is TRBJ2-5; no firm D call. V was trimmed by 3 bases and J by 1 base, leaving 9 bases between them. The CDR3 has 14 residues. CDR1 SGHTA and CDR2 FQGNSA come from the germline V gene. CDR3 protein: CASSFGRLQETQYF. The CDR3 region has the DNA TGTGCCAGCAGCTTTGGTCGTCTCCAAGAGACCCAGTACTTC.

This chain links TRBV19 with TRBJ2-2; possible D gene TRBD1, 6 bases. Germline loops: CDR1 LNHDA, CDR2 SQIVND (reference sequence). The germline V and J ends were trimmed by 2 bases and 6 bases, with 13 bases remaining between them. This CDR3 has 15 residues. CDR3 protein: CASSIQGRSAGELFF. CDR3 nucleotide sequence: TGTGCCAGTAGTATACAGGGGCGTTCGGCCGGGGAGCTGTTTTTT.

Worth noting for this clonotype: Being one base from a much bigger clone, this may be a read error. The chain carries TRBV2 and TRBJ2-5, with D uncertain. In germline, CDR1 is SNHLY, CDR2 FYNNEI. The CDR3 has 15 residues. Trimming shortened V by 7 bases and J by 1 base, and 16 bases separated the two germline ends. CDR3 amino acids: CASTYGAVLQETQYF. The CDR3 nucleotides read TGTGCCAGCACATACGGCGCGGTGCTCCAAGAGACCCAGTACTTC. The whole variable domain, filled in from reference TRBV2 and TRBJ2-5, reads EPEVTQTPSHQVTQMGQEVILRCVPISNHLYFYWYRQILGQKVEFLVSFYNNEISEKSEIFDDQFSVERPDGSNFTLKIRSTKLEDSAMYFCASTYGAVLQETQYFGPGTRLLVL.

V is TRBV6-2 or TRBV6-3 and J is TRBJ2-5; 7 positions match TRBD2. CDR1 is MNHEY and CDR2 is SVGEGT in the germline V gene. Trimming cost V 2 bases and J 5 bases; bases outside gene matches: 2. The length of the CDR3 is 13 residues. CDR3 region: CASSYDGGETQYF. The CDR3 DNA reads TGTGCCAGCAGTTACGACGGGGGGGAGACCCAGTACTTC.

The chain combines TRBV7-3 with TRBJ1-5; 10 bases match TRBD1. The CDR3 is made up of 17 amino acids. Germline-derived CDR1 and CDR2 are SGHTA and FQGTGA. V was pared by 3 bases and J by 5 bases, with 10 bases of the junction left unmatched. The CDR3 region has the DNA TGTGCCAGCAGCTTGGGATTGGGACAGGGGATGGATCAGCCCCAGCATTTT. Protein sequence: CASSLGLGQGMDQPQHF.

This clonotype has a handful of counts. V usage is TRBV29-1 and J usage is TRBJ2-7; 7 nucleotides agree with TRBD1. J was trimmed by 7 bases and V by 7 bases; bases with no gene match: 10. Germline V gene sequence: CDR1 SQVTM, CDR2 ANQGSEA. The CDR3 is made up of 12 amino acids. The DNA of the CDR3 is TGCAGCGGAGGGACAGATCGGAGGGAGCAGTACTTC. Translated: CSGGTDRREQYF.

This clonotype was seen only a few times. CDR3 amino acids: CAIEPAHSQGAPLDTEAFF. As DNA, the CDR3 is TGTGCCATCGAGCCAGCCCACAGCCAGGGGGCACCTTTGGACACTGAAGCTTTCTTT. V is TRBV19 and J is TRBJ1-1; 8 bases are shared with TRBD1. Per the germline V gene, CDR1 is LNHDA and CDR2 is SQIVND (reference sequence). The CDR3 has 19 amino acids. The V and J ends lost 10 bases and 3 bases, in that order; junction bases with no gene match: 25.

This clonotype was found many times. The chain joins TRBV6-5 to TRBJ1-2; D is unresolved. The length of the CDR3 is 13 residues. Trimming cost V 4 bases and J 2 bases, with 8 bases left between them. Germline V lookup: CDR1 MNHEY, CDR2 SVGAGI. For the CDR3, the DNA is TGTGCCAGCAGTTCCCGGGCCAACTATGGCTACACCTTC. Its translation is CASSSRANYGYTF.

In nucleotides, the CDR3 is TGTGCCAACGACCGCGACAACGACAATGAGCAGTTCTTC. This codes for CANDRDNDNEQFF. V gene TRBV2 combines with J gene TRBJ2-1; no firm D call. Looked up from germline, CDR1 is SNHLY and CDR2 is FYNNEI. Trimming removed 10 bases at V and 5 bases at J, with 15 bases between. CDR3 length: 13 amino acids. Supplemented by reference TRBV2 and TRBJ2-1, the full variable domain reads EPEVTQTPSHQVTQMGQEVILRCVPISNHLYFYWYRQILGQKVEFLVSFYNNEISEKSEIFDDQFSVERPDGSNFTLKIRSTKLEDSAMYFCANDRDNDNEQFFGPGTRLTVL.

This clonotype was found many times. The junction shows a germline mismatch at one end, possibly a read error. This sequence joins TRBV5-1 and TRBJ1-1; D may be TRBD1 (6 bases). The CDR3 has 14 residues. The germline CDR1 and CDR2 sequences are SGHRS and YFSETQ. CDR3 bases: TGTGCCAGCAGTATACAGGGTCCGAACACTGAAGCTTTCTTT. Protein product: CASSIQGPNTEAFF.